This passage covers 17 T cell receptor beta chains from one sample sequenced in a study of cytomegalovirus exposure and HLA in healthy donors. The primer mix had 60 Vbeta and 13 Jbeta primers. Clones were read by immunoSEQ multiplex PCR, and TCRdb kept only the in-frame ones, dropping some. The profile shows about 110,000 clones, roughly 69% of them singletons. The material sequenced was PBMCs. Receptors originate from a woman aged 70-85 years in good health and CMV-seropositive.

The chain combines TRBV4-2 with TRBJ2-3, with 11 bases aligning to TRBD2. V gave up 4 bases and J gave up 0 bases; unmatched junction bases: 3. The V gene's germline CDR1 is LGHNA and CDR2 YNFKEQ. The CDR3 covers 16 residues. The CDR3 sequence: CASSRGLAASTDTQYF. The CDR3 nucleotides are TGTGCCAGCAGCCGGGGACTAGCGGCTAGCACAGATACGCAGTATTTT.

This sequence joins TRBV2 and TRBJ2-3; 8 positions match TRBD1. J lost 2 bases, V lost 6 bases, and 7 bases had no gene match. The V gene's germline CDR1 is SNHLY and CDR2 FYNNEI. This CDR3 has 15 amino acids. The CDR3 loop is CASRRRTGSTDTQYF. The CDR3 DNA follows: TGTGCCAGCAGGAGGAGGACAGGGTCCACAGATACGCAGTATTTT.

This clone was seen a handful of times. The genes are TRBV30 and TRBJ1-4; D ambiguous. Trimming removed 0 bases at V and 0 bases at J, with 8 bases between. The CDR3 totals 15 residues. Germline assignment: CDR1 GTSNPN and CDR2 SVGIG (reference sequence). The CDR3 is CAWSVGQATNEKLFF. The CDR3, as DNA: TGTGCCTGGAGTGTTGGTCAGGCAACTAATGAAAAACTGTTTTTT. The complete variable domain, with remaining parts taken from reference TRBV30 and TRBJ1-4, reads SQTIHQWPATLVQPVGSPLSLECTVEGTSNPNLYWYRQAAGRGLQLLFYSVGIGQISSEVPQNLSASRPQDRQFILSSKKLLLSDSGFYLCAWSVGQATNEKLFFGSGTQLSVL.

The V and J genes are TRBV18 and TRBJ1-1; D is uncertain. Germline CDR1 KGHSH, CDR2 LQKENI. Trimming pared 2 bases from V and 0 bases from J, leaving 7 bases between. The CDR3 length is 14 residues. The CDR3 sequence is CASSPTVMNTEAFF. CDR3 coding DNA: TGTGCCAGCTCACCAACAGTCATGAACACTGAAGCTTTCTTT.

The chain couples TRBV10-3 to TRBJ1-2; D ambiguous. There are 16 residues in the CDR3. Germline-derived CDR1 and CDR2 are ENHRY and SYGVKD. V was pared by 0 bases and J by 1 base, with 12 bases between. The CDR3 reads CAISESEASFNYGYTF. As DNA, the CDR3 is TGTGCCATCAGTGAGTCTGAGGCCTCCTTTAACTATGGCTACACCTTC.

The CDR3 bases are TGTGCCAGCAGCTTACAACGGGGAAGCTCCTACGAGCAGTACTTC. This codes for CASSLQRGSSYEQYF. The chain combines TRBV7-2 with TRBJ2-7, with D possibly TRBD2 on 5 matching bases. CDR1 and CDR2 from the germline V gene are SGHTA and FQGNSA. The germline V and J ends were trimmed by 2 bases and 0 bases, with 11 bases remaining between them. CDR3 length: 15 residues.

This rearrangement joins TRBV6-6 to TRBJ1-3; D might be TRBD1 (6 bases). The CDR3 covers 15 residues. Germline lookup yields CDR1 MNHNY and CDR2 SVGAGI (reference sequence). V was trimmed by 6 bases and J by 4 bases, leaving 16 bases between them. The CDR3 sequence: CASSTSGGGGNTIYF. In DNA, the CDR3 is TGTGCCAGCAGCACGTCGGGGGGCGGGGGAAACACCATATATTTT.

Only a few counts were recorded for this clone. The chain combines TRBV6-5 with TRBJ2-1, with D possibly TRBD1 on 6 matching bases. CDR3 size: 16 residues. The V gene's germline CDR1 is MNHEY and CDR2 SVGAGI. V was pared by 2 bases and J by 0 bases, with 11 bases between. CDR3 protein: CASSYDRTSSYNEQFF. The CDR3 DNA is TGTGCCAGCAGTTACGACAGGACGAGCTCCTACAATGAGCAGTTCTTC.

The CDR3 reads CASSEGQGGNGYTF. The DNA of the CDR3 is TGTGCCAGCAGTGAAGGACAGGGTGGGAATGGCTACACCTTC. The chain employs TRBV2 and TRBJ1-2, with 7 bases fitting TRBD1. The CDR3 spans 14 residues. Per germline, CDR1 SNHLY and CDR2 FYNNEI. J gave up 6 bases and V 1 base, and 5 bases lay outside the gene matches.

This chain links TRBV6-1 with TRBJ2-6; maybe TRBD2 (5 bases). Trimming stripped 7 bases from V and 2 bases from J, with 9 bases between. Looked up from germline, CDR1 is MNHNS and CDR2 is SASEGT. The CDR3 length is 14 residues. In nucleotides, the CDR3 is TGTGCCAGCACTCCGGGGACTGGGGCCAACGTCCTGACTTTC. Residues: CASTPGTGANVLTF.

This clone was observed a single time. This rearrangement joins TRBV10-2 to TRBJ2-7; 8 bases are shared with TRBD1. There are 13 residues in the CDR3. J gave up 0 bases and V 8 bases, and 3 bases lay outside the gene matches. Germline V gene sequence: CDR1 WSHSY, CDR2 SAAADI. CDR3 region: CASRQGPSYEQYF. DNA of the CDR3: TGCGCCAGCCGACAGGGGCCCTCCTACGAGCAGTACTTC.

V and J are TRBV6-1 and TRBJ1-5; D ambiguous. The CDR3 extends over 15 amino acids. Germline CDR1 is MNHNS and CDR2 is SASEGT. V was clipped by 6 bases and J by 3 bases, with 15 bases between them. CDR3 sequence reads: CASRSDGTNNQPQHF. The CDR3 nucleotides are TGTGCCAGCAGATCCGACGGAACTAACAATCAGCCCCAGCATTTT.

The chain uses TRBV5-1 and TRBJ2-5, with 12 positions matching TRBD2. The CDR3 sequence is 18 residues long. After removal of 4 bases from V and 1 base from J, the junction contained 11 bases not matched to a gene. Germline V CDR1 and CDR2: SGHRS, YFSETQ. The CDR3 sequence is CASSVGLAGSEVQETQYF. The CDR3, as DNA: TGCGCCAGCAGCGTGGGACTAGCGGGCTCGGAGGTCCAAGAGACCCAGTACTTC. Complete variable domain (other parts from reference TRBV5-1 and TRBJ2-5): KAGVTQTPRYLIKTRGQQVTLSCSPISGHRSVSWYQQTPGQGLQFLFEYFSETQRNKGNFPGRFSGRQFSNSRSEMNVSTLELGDSALYLCASSVGLAGSEVQETQYFGPGTRLLVL.

The genes are TRBV6-5 and TRBJ1-3, with no clear D. V gave up 5 bases and J gave up 1 base, with 12 bases separating them. The CDR3 sequence is 15 residues long. Germline V gives CDR1 MNHEY, CDR2 SVGAGI. Here the CDR3 DNA reads TGTGCCAGCAGTCCGGACTGGTCTTCTGGAAACACCATATATTTT. Translation: CASSPDWSSGNTIYF.

This clone was counted a few times. The chain employs TRBV2 and TRBJ2-3; tentative D call: TRBD1 (6 bases). The V and J ends lost 6 bases and 0 bases respectively, with 16 bases between them. The CDR3 runs to 16 residues. Germline CDR1 SNHLY, CDR2 FYNNEI. CDR3: CASSLTGTTSTDTQYF. Here the CDR3 DNA reads TGTGCCAGCAGCCTTACAGGGACCACTAGCACAGATACGCAGTATTTT.

J is TRBJ2-1 and V is TRBV20-1, with 7 nucleotides matching TRBD1. Per the germline V gene, CDR1 is DFQATT and CDR2 is SNEGSKA (reference sequence). This CDR3 spans 11 amino acids. Losses at the gene ends were 0 bases for V and 14 bases for J; bases not matched to a gene: 4. In nucleotides, the CDR3 is TGCAGTGCTAGAGATGGGGACAGAGAGTTCTTC. Protein sequence: CSARDGDREFF.

This chain joins TRBV2 and TRBJ1-5, with D unresolved. The CDR3 consists of 14 residues. Per the germline V gene, CDR1 is SNHLY and CDR2 is FYNNEI. V lost 4 bases and J 1 base, leaving 8 bases between the germline ends. The CDR3 reads CASSGEGSNQPQHF. The CDR3 nucleotides read TGTGCCAGCAGTGGAGAGGGCAGCAATCAGCCCCAGCATTTT.